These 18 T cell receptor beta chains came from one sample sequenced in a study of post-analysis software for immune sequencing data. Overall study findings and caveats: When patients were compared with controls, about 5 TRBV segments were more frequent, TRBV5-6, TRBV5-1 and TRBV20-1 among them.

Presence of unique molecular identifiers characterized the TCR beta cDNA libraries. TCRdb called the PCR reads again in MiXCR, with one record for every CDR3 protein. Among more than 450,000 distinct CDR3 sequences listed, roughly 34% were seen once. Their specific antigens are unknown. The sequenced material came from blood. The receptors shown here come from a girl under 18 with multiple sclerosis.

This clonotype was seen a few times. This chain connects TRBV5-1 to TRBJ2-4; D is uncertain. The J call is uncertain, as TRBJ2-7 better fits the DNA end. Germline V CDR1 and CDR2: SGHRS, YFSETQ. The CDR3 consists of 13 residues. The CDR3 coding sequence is TGCGCCAGCAGCTTGGAACACCACGACGAGCAGTACTTC. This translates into CASSLEHHDEQYF.

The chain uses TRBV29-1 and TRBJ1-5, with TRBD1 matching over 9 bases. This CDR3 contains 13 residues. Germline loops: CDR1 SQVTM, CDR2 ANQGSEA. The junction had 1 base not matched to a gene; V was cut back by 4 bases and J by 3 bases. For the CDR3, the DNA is TGCAGCGTTGCACAGGGGGCCAATCAGCCCCAGCATTTT. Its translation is CSVAQGANQPQHF.

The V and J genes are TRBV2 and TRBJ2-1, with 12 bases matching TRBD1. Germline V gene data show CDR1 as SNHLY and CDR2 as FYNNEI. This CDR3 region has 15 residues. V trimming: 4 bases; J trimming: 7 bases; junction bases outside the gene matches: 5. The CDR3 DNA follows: TGTGCCAGCAGTGGCCGGGACAGGGGGCTAAATGAGCAGTTCTTC. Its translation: CASSGRDRGLNEQFF.

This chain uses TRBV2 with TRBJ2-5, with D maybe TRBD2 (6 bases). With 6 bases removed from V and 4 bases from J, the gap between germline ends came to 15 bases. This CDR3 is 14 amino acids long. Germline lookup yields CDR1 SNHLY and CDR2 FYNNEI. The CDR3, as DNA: TGTGCCAGCAGGGCCGGACTACACCGAGAGACCCAGTACTTC. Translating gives CASRAGLHRETQYF. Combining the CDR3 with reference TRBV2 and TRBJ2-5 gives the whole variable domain EPEVTQTPSHQVTQMGQEVILRCVPISNHLYFYWYRQILGQKVEFLVSFYNNEISEKSEIFDDQFSVERPDGSNFTLKIRSTKLEDSAMYFCASRAGLHRETQYFGPGTRLLVL.

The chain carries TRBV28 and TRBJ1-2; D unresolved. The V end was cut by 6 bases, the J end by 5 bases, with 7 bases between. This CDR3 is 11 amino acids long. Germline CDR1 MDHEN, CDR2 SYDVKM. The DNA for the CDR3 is TGTGCCAGCAGACGGGCATATGGCTACACCTTC. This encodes CASRRAYGYTF.

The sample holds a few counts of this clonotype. CDR3 sequence reads: CASSPTVSGTEAFF. The DNA of the CDR3 is TGTGCCAGCAGCCCAACGGTTTCCGGGACAGAAGCTTTCTTT. The V and J genes are TRBV7-7 and TRBJ1-1; maybe TRBD1 (6 bases). Trimming took 5 bases from V and 8 from J, leaving 18 bases between them. Germline-derived CDR1 and CDR2 are SSHAT and FNYEAQ (reference sequence). The CDR3 totals 14 residues.

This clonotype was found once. In DNA form, the CDR3 reads TGTGCCAGCAGTTACGGGCCGGGACAGCCGAACACCGGGGAGCTGTTTTTT. This translates into CASSYGPGQPNTGELFF. The gene calls are TRBV6-6 and TRBJ2-2, with 7 nucleotides matching TRBD1. Germline lookup yields CDR1 MNHNY and CDR2 SVGAGI (reference sequence). There are 17 residues in the CDR3. With V trimmed by 2 bases and J by 0 bases, 6 bases remained unmatched.

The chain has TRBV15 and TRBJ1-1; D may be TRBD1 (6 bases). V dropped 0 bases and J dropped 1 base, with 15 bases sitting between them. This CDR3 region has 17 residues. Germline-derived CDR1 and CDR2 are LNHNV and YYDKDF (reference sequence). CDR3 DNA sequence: TGTGCCACCAGCAGAGACCCGAGGGGGTATGAGAACACTGAAGCTTTCTTT. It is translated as CATSRDPRGYENTEAFF.

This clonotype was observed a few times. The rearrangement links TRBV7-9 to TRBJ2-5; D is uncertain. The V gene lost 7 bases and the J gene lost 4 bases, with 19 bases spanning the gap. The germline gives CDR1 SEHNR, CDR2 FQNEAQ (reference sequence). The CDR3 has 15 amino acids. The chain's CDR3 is CASTHRTTSRETQYF. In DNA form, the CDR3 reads TGTGCCAGCACTCACAGAACTACCTCGAGAGAGACCCAGTACTTC.

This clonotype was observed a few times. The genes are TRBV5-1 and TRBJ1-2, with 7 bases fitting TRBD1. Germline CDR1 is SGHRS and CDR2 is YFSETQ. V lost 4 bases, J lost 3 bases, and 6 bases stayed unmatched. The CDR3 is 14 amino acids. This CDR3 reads CASSRFTGDYGYTF. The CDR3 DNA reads TGCGCCAGCAGCCGTTTCACAGGGGACTATGGCTACACCTTC. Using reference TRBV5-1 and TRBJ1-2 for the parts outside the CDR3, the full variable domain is KAGVTQTPRYLIKTRGQQVTLSCSPISGHRSVSWYQQTPGQGLQFLFEYFSETQRNKGNFPGRFSGRQFSNSRSEMNVSTLELGDSALYLCASSRFTGDYGYTFGSGTRLTVV.

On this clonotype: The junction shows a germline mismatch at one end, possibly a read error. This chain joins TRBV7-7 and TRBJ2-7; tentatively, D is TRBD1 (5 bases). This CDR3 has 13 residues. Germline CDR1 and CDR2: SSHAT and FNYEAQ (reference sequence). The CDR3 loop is CASSLDISCEQYF. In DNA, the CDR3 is TGTGCTAGCAGCTTGGACATCTCCTGCGAGCAGTACTTC.

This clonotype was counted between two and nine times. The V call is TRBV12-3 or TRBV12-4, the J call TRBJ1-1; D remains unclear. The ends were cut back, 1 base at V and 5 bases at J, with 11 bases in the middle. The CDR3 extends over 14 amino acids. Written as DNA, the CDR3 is TGTGCCAGCAGTTTAGTTGGCGGTATGACTGAAGCTTTCTTT. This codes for CASSLVGGMTEAFF.

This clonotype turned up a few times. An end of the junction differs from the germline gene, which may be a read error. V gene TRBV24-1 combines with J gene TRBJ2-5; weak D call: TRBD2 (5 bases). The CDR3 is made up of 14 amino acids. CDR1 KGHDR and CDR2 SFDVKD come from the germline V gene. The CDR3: CATSHLAGEETQYF. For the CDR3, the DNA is TGTGCCACCAGTCATTTGGCCGGGGAAGAGACCCAGTACTTC.

Written as DNA, the CDR3 is TGTGCCAGCAGCTTAGAAATAGGTGGAGTGAACACTGAAGCTTTCTTT. It specifies CASSLEIGGVNTEAFF. The chain has TRBV7-9 and TRBJ1-1; D is undetermined. Germline V gene lookup returns CDR1 SEHNR and CDR2 FQNEAQ (reference sequence). The CDR3 consists of 16 residues. Trimming took 1 base from V and 0 from J, leaving 12 bases between them.

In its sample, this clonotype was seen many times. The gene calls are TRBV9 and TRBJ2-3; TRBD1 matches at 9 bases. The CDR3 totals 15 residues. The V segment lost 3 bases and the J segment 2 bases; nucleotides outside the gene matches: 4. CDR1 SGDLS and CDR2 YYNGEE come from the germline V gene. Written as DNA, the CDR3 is TGTGCCAGCAGCGCTGACAGGGGGTCCACAGATACGCAGTATTTT. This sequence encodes CASSADRGSTDTQYF.

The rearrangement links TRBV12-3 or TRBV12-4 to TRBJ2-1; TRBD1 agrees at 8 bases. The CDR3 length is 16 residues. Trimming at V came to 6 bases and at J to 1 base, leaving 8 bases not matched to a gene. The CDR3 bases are TGTGCCAGCAGGGAATATCAGGGGGCGTCCTACAATGAGCAGTTCTTC. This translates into CASREYQGASYNEQFF.

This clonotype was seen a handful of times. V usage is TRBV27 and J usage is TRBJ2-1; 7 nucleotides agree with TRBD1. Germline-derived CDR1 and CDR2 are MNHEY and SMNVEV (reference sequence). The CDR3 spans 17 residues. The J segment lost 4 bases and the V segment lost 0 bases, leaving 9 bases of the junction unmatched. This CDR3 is CASSLSAWDRPYNEQFF. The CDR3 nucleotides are TGTGCCAGCAGTTTATCAGCCTGGGACAGACCGTACAATGAGCAGTTCTTC.

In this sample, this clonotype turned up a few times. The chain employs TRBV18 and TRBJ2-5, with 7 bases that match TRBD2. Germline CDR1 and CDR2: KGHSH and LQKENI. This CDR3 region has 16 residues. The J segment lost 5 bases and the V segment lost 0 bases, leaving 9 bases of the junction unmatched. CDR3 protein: CASSPPGLYVTETQYF. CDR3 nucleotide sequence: TGTGCCAGCTCACCACCGGGACTATACGTAACGGAGACCCAGTACTTC.